This T cell receptor (beta chain) derives from a study of cytomegalovirus exposure and HLA in healthy donors. Study-wide points: What a later analysis showed was that several of the most significant clusters appeared linked to common viral pathogens. Some V segments, including TRBV6-2 and TRBV6-3, were excluded as indistinguishable.

The primer mix had 60 Vbeta and 13 Jbeta primers. The repertoire was sequenced with immunoSEQ multiplex PCR; TCRdb's copy has only in-frame clones and lacks some. The sample holds 150,000 to 170,000 clones, about four fifths seen once. Germline lookup yields CDR1 SGDLS and CDR2 YYNGEE. The CDR3 is 15 amino acids. Unmatched junction bases numbered 6, after V lost 4 bases and J lost 1 base. Turning to this clone: The antigen remains unidentified.

The sequence was collected from a man aged 18-30 years in good health and CMV-seronegative. This chain connects TRBV9 to TRBJ1-1; 8 positions match TRBD1. The sequenced sample consisted of PBMCs. CDR3 sequence (DNA): TGTGCCAGCAGCCCCTGGGACAGGTCGAACACTGAAGCTTTCTTT. Its translation: CASSPWDRSNTEAFF.